This T cell receptor beta chain emerged from a study of blood T cell repertoires in COVID-19. In the study overall: COVID-19 samples collected from the United States, Italy and Spain covered acute and convalescent phases. T cells, B-cell-depleted T cells, or PBMCs provided the cDNA or gDNA that served as material.

As processed by the authors: Counts of nucleated cells, estimated from reference gene primer amplification, were obtained. Assay: immunoSEQ multiplex PCR; the TCRdb copy retains only in-frame clones and omits some. D and trimming come from the DNA, and the V and J calls and clone size come from that table. Seen here are 380,000 or so clones, 65% to 90% observed once, and the top ten hold less than 9%. In germline, CDR1 is SGHDT, CDR2 YYEEEE. This CDR3 spans 17 amino acids. J was trimmed by 4 bases and V by 1 base; bases with no gene match: 11. The chain is built from TRBV5-6 and TRBJ1-2; TRBD1 matches 9 bases. This sequence was found in a woman aged 55 to 70 with COVID-19, enrolled during active disease. Material for sequencing was peripheral blood. For the CDR3, the DNA is TGTGCCAGCAGCTTGAGGGGAAACAGGGGGCAGATCTATGGCTACACCTTC. Translation: CASSLRGNRGQIYGYTF.